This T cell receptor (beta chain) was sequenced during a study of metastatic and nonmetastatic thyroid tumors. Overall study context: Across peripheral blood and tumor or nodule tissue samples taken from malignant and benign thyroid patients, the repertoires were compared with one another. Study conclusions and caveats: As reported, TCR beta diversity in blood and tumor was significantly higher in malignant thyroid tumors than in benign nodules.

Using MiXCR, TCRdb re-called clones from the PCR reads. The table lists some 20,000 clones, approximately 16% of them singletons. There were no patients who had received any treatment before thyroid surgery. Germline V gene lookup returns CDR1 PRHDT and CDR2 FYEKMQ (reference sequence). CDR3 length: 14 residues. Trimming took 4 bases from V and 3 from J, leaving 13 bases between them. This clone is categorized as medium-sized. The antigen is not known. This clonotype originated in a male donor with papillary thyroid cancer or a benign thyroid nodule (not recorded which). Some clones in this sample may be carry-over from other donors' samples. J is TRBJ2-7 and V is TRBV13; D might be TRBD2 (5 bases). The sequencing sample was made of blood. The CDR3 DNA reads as TGTGCCAGCAGCTCGAGCGGCTTCTTCTACGAGCAGTACTTC. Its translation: CASSSSGFFYEQYF. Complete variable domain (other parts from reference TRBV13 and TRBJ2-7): AAGVIQSPRHLIKEKRETATLKCYPIPRHDTVYWYQQGPGQDPQFLISFYEKMQSDKGSIPDRFSAQQFSDYHSELNMSSLELGDSALYFCASSSSGFFYEQYFGPGTRLTVT.